Detailed here is one T cell receptor beta chain. Its antigen is unknown. This sample was included in a study of response to subunit inactivated influenza vaccine. Study results and limitations: The study's authors posited that every seasonal influenza vaccination enlists few new T cells.

MiXCR was run by TCRdb on the RT-PCR reads, yielding one entry per CDR3 protein. Here the sample spans more than 700,000 distinct CDR3 sequences, over 20% being singletons. Germline V lookup: CDR1 LGHDT, CDR2 YNNKEL (reference sequence). The CDR3 is made up of 15 amino acids. V was cut by 3 bases and J by 7 bases, with 18 bases left in between. Sample: PBMCs from blood, taken roughly 5 days after vaccination. V usage is TRBV3-1 and J usage is TRBJ1-2; no reliable D call. The source is a man aged 50 or older who received an inactivated influenza vaccine. This CDR3 is CASSQGSEPAGGYTF. Here the CDR3 DNA reads TGTGCCAGCAGCCAGGGCAGTGAGCCCGCTGGTGGCTACACCTTC.